These 26 T cell receptor beta chains share one sample of origin, sequenced in a study of shared clonotypes between healthy human individuals. Profiling relied on immunoSEQ multiplex PCR, and the TCRdb table lists in-frame clones only, not all of them. The sample gives 2 million to 2.5 million clones, 85% to 95% of which show up once; approximately 0.13% is in the top ten. The sample consisted of naive CD4+ T cells sorted from blood. As to subset: CD45RA+ positively selected. The origin of the receptors is a young man in good health.

As to this clone: Different DNA sequences within this sample yield the same CDR3. The rearrangement uses TRBV5-1 and TRBJ2-2; perhaps TRBD1 as D (6 bases). Germline values: CDR1 SGHRS, CDR2 YFSETQ. V dropped 4 bases and J dropped 6 bases, with 10 bases sitting between them. CDR3 length equals 13 residues. The CDR3 spells CASSAQGSGELFF. Here the CDR3 DNA reads TGCGCCAGCAGCGCACAGGGTTCCGGGGAGCTGTTTTTT. The full variable domain, with the rest looked up from reference TRBV5-1 and TRBJ2-2, is KAGVTQTPRYLIKTRGQQVTLSCSPISGHRSVSWYQQTPGQGLQFLFEYFSETQRNKGNFPGRFSGRQFSNSRSEMNVSTLELGDSALYLCASSAQGSGELFFGEGSRLTVL.

This chain joins TRBV6-1 and TRBJ1-6, with a possible D match to TRBD1 (6 bases). Trimming removed 7 bases at V and 3 bases at J, with 10 bases between. This CDR3 is built from 14 residues. Germline-derived CDR1 and CDR2 are MNHNS and SASEGT. For the CDR3, the DNA is TGTGCCAGCACCTGGGACAACTATAATTCACCCCTCCACTTT. As protein: CASTWDNYNSPLHF.

V gene TRBV27 combines with J gene TRBJ2-1; 8 bases line up with TRBD1. This CDR3 region has 11 residues. Germline values: CDR1 MNHEY, CDR2 SMNVEV (reference sequence). Losses at the gene ends were 9 bases for V and 10 bases for J; bases not matched to a gene: 5. CDR3 amino acids: CARGQGVEQFF. CDR3 nucleotides: TGTGCCAGAGGACAGGGCGTGGAGCAGTTCTTC.

This clone appeared once. This chain uses TRBV25-1 with TRBJ1-4; D gene ambiguous. The V end was cut by 1 base, the J end by 8 bases, with 2 bases between. In germline, CDR1 is MGHDK, CDR2 SYGVNS. This CDR3 has 11 amino acids. CDR3 nucleotide sequence: TGTGCCAGCAGTGAATGGGAAAAACTGTTTTTT. This codes for CASSEWEKLFF. The variable domain in full, completed from reference TRBV25-1 and TRBJ1-4, reads EADIYQTPRYLVIGTGKKITLECSQTMGHDKMYWYQQDPGMELHLIHYSYGVNSTEKGDLSSESTVSRIRTEHFPLTLESARPSHTSQYLCASSEWEKLFFGSGTQLSVL.

The chain couples TRBV5-6 to TRBJ2-3; no reliable D call. Between the trimmed V and J ends, which lost 3 bases and 2 bases, there was a span of 7 bases. The CDR3 covers 13 residues. Germline V gene sequence: CDR1 SGHDT, CDR2 YYEEEE. The CDR3 loop reads CASSYTVTDTQYF. The CDR3, as DNA: TGTGCCAGCAGCTACACAGTCACAGATACGCAGTATTTT.

The chain joins TRBV14 to TRBJ2-7; TRBD1 matches at 7 bases. The ends lost 0 bases at V and 2 bases at J; junction bases unmatched: 7. Looked up from germline, CDR1 is SGHDN and CDR2 is FVKESK. This CDR3 region has 16 residues. This CDR3 reads CASSQEGQSLTYEQYF. CDR3 coding DNA: TGTGCCAGCAGCCAAGAGGGACAGAGTTTAACCTACGAGCAGTACTTC.

The gene calls are TRBV10-3 and TRBJ1-2; 9 nucleotides agree with TRBD1. Germline V CDR1 and CDR2: ENHRY, SYGVKD. J lost 7 bases, V lost 3 bases, and 3 bases had no gene match. This CDR3 is built from 13 residues. DNA for the CDR3: TGTGCCATCAGTGACCGGACAGGGGTTGGCTACACCTTC. It is translated as CAISDRTGVGYTF.

The J gene is TRBJ2-3, the V gene TRBV10-3; D gene unclear. Trimming shortened V by 7 bases and J by 0 bases, and 11 bases separated the two germline ends. Germline V gene lookup returns CDR1 ENHRY and CDR2 SYGVKD. The CDR3 consists of 14 residues. CDR3 protein: CAITSSHSTDTQYF. In DNA, the CDR3 is TGTGCCATCACATCGTCGCATAGCACAGATACGCAGTATTTT.

On this clone itself: Germline and junction disagree at one end, which may indicate a read error. The chain combines TRBV7-7 with TRBJ2-1; the match to TRBD1 covers 9 bases. The CDR3 spans 15 residues. Germline CDR1 is SSHAT and CDR2 is FNYEAQ (reference sequence). The DNA of the CDR3 is TGTGCTAGCAGCTCCGGACAGGGGTCGTACAATGAGCAGTTCTTC. Protein sequence: CASSSGQGSYNEQFF.

This clone was seen once. J is TRBJ2-7 and V is TRBV11-2; 7 bases are a match to TRBD1. This CDR3 spans 15 amino acids. With 4 bases clipped from V and 2 bases from J, the junction kept 8 bases outside the gene matches. CDR1 and CDR2 (germline): SGHAT, FQNNGV. DNA of the CDR3: TGTGCCAGCAGCTCGGGACAGAGGACACCCTACGAGCAGTACTTC. Its translation: CASSSGQRTPYEQYF. The full variable domain, in which reference TRBV11-2 and TRBJ2-7 provide the parts outside the CDR3, is EAGVAQSPRYKIIEKRQSVAFWCNPISGHATLYWYQQILGQGPKLLIQFQNNGVVDDSQLPKDRFSAERLKGVDSTLKIQPAKLEDSAVYLCASSSGQRTPYEQYFGPGTRLTVT.

The chain links TRBV5-1 to TRBJ2-1; no clear D. The CDR3 is 15 amino acids. Per the germline V gene, CDR1 is SGHRS and CDR2 is YFSETQ. V dropped 3 bases and J dropped 0 bases, with 10 bases sitting between them. CDR3 region: CASSSVMSSYNEQFF. Written as DNA, the CDR3 is TGCGCCAGCAGCTCGGTGATGAGCTCCTACAATGAGCAGTTCTTC.

J is TRBJ2-7 and V is TRBV5-1, with a possible D match to TRBD2 (5 bases). Trimming left V 0 bases short and J 2 bases short, with 12 bases between. CDR1 and CDR2 from the germline V gene are SGHRS and YFSETQ. The CDR3 is made up of 15 amino acids. CDR3 region: CASSLDTRGPYEQYF. CDR3 DNA sequence: TGCGCCAGCAGCTTGGATACACGGGGTCCCTACGAGCAGTACTTC.

This chain connects TRBV10-2 to TRBJ2-7; 10 nucleotides agree with TRBD1. The V gene's germline CDR1 is WSHSY and CDR2 SAAADI. V shed 0 bases and J 7 bases; nucleotides not matched to a gene: 3. This CDR3 has 14 amino acids. DNA for the CDR3: TGCGCCAGCAGTGAGTCGACAGGGGGCAGAGAGCAGTACTTC. Translated, it gives CASSESTGGREQYF.

This clone occurred once. This chain connects TRBV28 to TRBJ2-7; TRBD1 aligns across 7 bases. Germline CDR1 reads MDHEN; CDR2 reads SYDVKM. This CDR3 has 14 amino acids. V lost 5 bases and J lost 3; bases outside the gene matches: 7. The CDR3, as DNA: TGTGCCAGCAGTGCGACAGGGCCAGACTACGAGCAGTACTTC. Translating it yields CASSATGPDYEQYF.

This sequence joins TRBV6-1 and TRBJ1-2, with 7 bases that match TRBD1. The CDR3 sequence is 14 residues long. Unmatched junction bases numbered 4, after V lost 4 bases and J lost 2 bases. From germline, CDR1 is MNHNS and CDR2 SASEGT. The CDR3 region is CASSGRGPNYGYTF. CDR3 in DNA: TGTGCCAGCAGTGGGAGGGGGCCCAACTATGGCTACACCTTC.

Here the CDR3 reads CASSEGRVFPADTQYF. The CDR3 coding sequence is TGTGCCAGCAGTGAAGGACGGGTATTTCCGGCAGATACGCAGTATTTT. The chain has TRBV6-1 and TRBJ2-3; D uncertain. Per germline, CDR1 MNHNS and CDR2 SASEGT. The V end lost 1 base, the J end lost 4 bases, and 15 bases lay between the germline ends. The CDR3 covers 16 residues.

This sequence joins TRBV12-2 and TRBJ2-7; TRBD1 is the table's D call, not checked against the DNA. TRBV12-2 is a documented pseudogene. The CDR3 is 15 residues long. CDR3 nucleotide sequence: TGTGCAAGTCGCCCGACGGACAGGGCAGTGGACGAGCAGTACTTC. Translated, it gives CASRPTDRAVDEQYF.

V usage is TRBV10-3 and J usage is TRBJ1-1; D is undetermined. Germline V lookup: CDR1 ENHRY, CDR2 SYGVKD. Between the trimmed V and J ends, which lost 4 bases and 2 bases, there was a span of 20 bases. The CDR3 is 17 residues long. CDR3 nucleotide sequence: TGTGCCATCAGTGCATATCCAATGGGTACAGCAAACACTGAAGCTTTCTTT. It specifies CAISAYPMGTANTEAFF.

V and J are TRBV6-1 and TRBJ1-1, with D possibly TRBD1 on 5 matching bases. This CDR3 has 15 amino acids. Germline CDR1 MNHNS, CDR2 SASEGT. The germline V and J ends were trimmed by 5 bases and 1 base, with 14 bases remaining between them. CDR3 region: CASSRTGSRNTEAFF. Written as DNA, the CDR3 is TGTGCCAGCAGTAGAACAGGTTCACGGAACACTGAAGCTTTCTTT.

The chain combines TRBV19 with TRBJ2-7; a weak D match, TRBD2 (5 bases). The CDR3 loop spans 13 amino acids. Per germline, CDR1 LNHDA and CDR2 SQIVND (reference sequence). Trimming removed 0 bases from V and 7 bases from J, with 10 bases in between. This CDR3 is CASSIDGGREQYF. DNA of the CDR3: TGTGCCAGTAGTATAGATGGAGGTCGGGAGCAGTACTTC.

The chain recombines TRBV29-1 with TRBJ2-3, with D maybe TRBD1 (6 bases). V shed 3 bases and J shed 0 bases, with 10 bases lying between them. The CDR3 extends over 14 amino acids. In germline, CDR1 is SQVTM, CDR2 ANQGSEA. CDR3 sequence (DNA): TGCAGCGTTGACGGTAGGGGGAGCACAGATACGCAGTATTTT. It translates to CSVDGRGSTDTQYF.

The rearrangement uses TRBV7-9 and TRBJ1-1; 10 bases agree with TRBD1. CDR3 length equals 15 residues. Trimming cost V 1 base and J 3 bases; bases outside gene matches: 2. The V gene's germline CDR1 is SEHNR and CDR2 FQNEAQ (reference sequence). Here the CDR3 reads CASSLGDRGYTEAFF. CDR3 coding DNA: TGTGCCAGCAGCTTAGGGGACAGGGGTTACACTGAAGCTTTCTTT.

The chain joins TRBV5-4 to TRBJ2-7; 12 bases are shared with TRBD2. Per germline, CDR1 SGHNT and CDR2 YYREEE (reference sequence). CDR3 size: 15 residues. Trimming removed 4 bases from V and 5 bases from J; junction bases left unmatched: 7. The chain's CDR3 is CASSEMGLAGDEQYF. CDR3 DNA: TGTGCCAGCAGCGAGATGGGACTAGCGGGTGACGAGCAGTACTTC. The entire variable domain, with the rest obtained from reference TRBV5-4 and TRBJ2-7, is as follows: ETGVTQSPTHLIKTRGQQVTLRCSSQSGHNTVSWYQQALGQGPQFIFQYYREEENGRGNFPPRFSGLQFPNYSSELNVNALELDDSALYLCASSEMGLAGDEQYFGPGTRLTVT.

About this clone: This CDR3 is also generated by other DNA sequences in the sample. The chain uses TRBV2 and TRBJ2-3; D gene unclear. The ends were cut back, 6 bases at V and 1 base at J, with 5 bases in the middle. Germline CDR1 is SNHLY and CDR2 is FYNNEI. The CDR3 runs 12 residues. The CDR3 nucleotides are TGTGCCAGCAGGGTCGGCACAGATACGCAGTATTTT. Translation: CASRVGTDTQYF.

The chain links TRBV7-9 to TRBJ2-5, with D unresolved. This CDR3 region has 14 residues. Trimming shortened V by 7 bases and J by 4 bases, and 16 bases separated the two germline ends. Per germline, CDR1 SEHNR and CDR2 FQNEAQ (reference sequence). The CDR3 loop reads CASTSWATLETQYF. The CDR3 region has the DNA TGTGCCAGCACCTCCTGGGCTACTTTAGAGACCCAGTACTTC.

This sequence joins TRBV29-1 and TRBJ2-1, with 8 bases aligning to TRBD2. Trimming took 6 bases from V and 2 from J; bases not matched to a gene: 6. This CDR3 contains 14 residues. Germline CDR1 is SQVTM and CDR2 is ANQGSEA. The DNA of the CDR3 is TGCAGCGTAACGGGACTAGTTACCTACAATGAGCAGTTCTTC. Protein product: CSVTGLVTYNEQFF.